This entry describes one TCR beta chain. As handled by the study authors: From reference gene primer amplification, estimates of nucleated cell counts were derived. TCRdb keeps only in-frame clones here, not all; method: immunoSEQ multiplex PCR. That table is the source of V, J and clone size, and D and trimming were worked out from the DNA. This repertoire shows approximately 94,000 clones, 80% to 95% found once; its top ten account for approximately 4.1%. CDR3 size: 14 residues. Between the trimmed V and J ends, which lost 10 bases and 6 bases, there was a span of 19 bases. Germline loops: CDR1 MNHNS, CDR2 SASEGT. This entry belongs to a study of blood T cell repertoires in COVID-19. Study in general: The United States, Italy and Spain provided the acute and convalescent COVID-19 samples. Sources were T cells, B-cell-depleted T cells, or PBMCs; the material itself was cDNA or gDNA.

The chain is built from TRBV6-1 and TRBJ2-1; D gene ambiguous. Sequenced material: peripheral blood. This sequence was found in a woman in her forties or fifties in a cohort sampled during active COVID-19. The DNA of the CDR3 is TGTGCCATTATGCCGGGTCATGAGGCCAATGAGCAGTTCTTC. It specifies CAIMPGHEANEQFF.